This note documents a single T cell receptor (beta chain) sequence. This entry belongs to a study of blood T cell repertoires in COVID-19. In the study overall: Specimens from acute and convalescent COVID-19 originated in the United States, Italy and Spain.

The CDR3 spans 15 residues. The V segment lost 4 bases and the J segment 1 base; nucleotides outside the gene matches: 4. Germline-derived CDR1 and CDR2 are SGHTA and FQGNSA. Here immunoSEQ multiplex PCR was the method, and the copy in TCRdb shows in-frame clones only, minus some. There are about 360,000 clones in the sample; around 87% occur only once, and 1.9% lies in the top ten. The receptor's source is a man in his forties or fifties in a cohort exposed to, infected with or recovered from COVID-19 (not recorded which). This chain connects TRBV7-2 to TRBJ2-5; 9 nucleotides agree with TRBD1. The sequenced sample was PBMCs or T cells enriched from blood (not recorded which). CDR3 residues: CASSSGTGRQETQYF. In DNA, the CDR3 is TGTGCCAGCAGCTCCGGGACAGGGCGCCAAGAGACCCAGTACTTC. The variable domain in full, completed from reference TRBV7-2 and TRBJ2-5, reads GAGVSQSPSNKVTEKGKDVELRCDPISGHTALYWYRQSLGQGLEFLIYFQGNSAPDKSGLPSDRFSAERTGGSVSTLTIQRTQQEDSAVYLCASSSGTGRQETQYFGPGTRLLVL.